A selection of T cell receptor beta chains follows, all from one sample in a study of Tregs in tolerant kidney transplant recipients. Measured with immunoSEQ multiplex PCR; TCRdb has only the in-frame clones, and not every one. Of 55,000 to 70,000 clones in the sample, 70% to 90% were seen once. This sample comprised Tregs from blood, obtained before the transplant. The receptors shown here come from a human donor who received a combined kidney and bone marrow transplant. Both conserved end residues are part of each CDR3. The order of the fields is CDR3 protein, CDR3 DNA, clone size, V gene, J gene, D gene. The D gene is left open where the match is weak. Only part of the rows carry a size: once, few, many, or a class if the clone is expanded.

CASGTDYGYTF	TGTGCCAGCGGGACGGACTATGGCTACACCTTC	-	TRBV7-6	TRBJ1-2	-
CASSPGQVRYEQYF	TGTGCCAGCTCACCGGGGCAGGTTCGGTACGAGCAGTACTTC	once	TRBV18	TRBJ2-7	-
CASSEGVGRLAYNEQFF	TGTGCCAGCAGTGAAGGGGTAGGGAGGCTAGCCTACAATGAGCAGTTCTTC	-	TRBV6-1	TRBJ2-1	-
CASSLQGSNQPQHF	TGTGCCAGCAGTCTCCAGGGGAGCAATCAGCCCCAGCATTTT	-	TRBV2	TRBJ1-5	-
CASSWGDPKDTQYF	TGCGCCAGCAGCTGGGGGGACCCGAAGGATACGCAGTATTTT	once	TRBV5-1	TRBJ2-3	-
CASGTAYGYTF	TGTGCCAGCGGGACGGCCTATGGCTACACCTTC	-	TRBV19	TRBJ1-2	-
CASSEGRVGYGYTF	TGTGCCAGCAGCGAGGGCCGGGTTGGGTACGGCTATACCTTC	-	TRBV7-2	TRBJ1-2	-
CASSLAGGLKADTQYF	TGTGCCAGCAGCTTAGCCGGGGGGCTAAAGGCAGATACGCAGTATTTT	-	TRBV7-2	TRBJ2-3	-
CASTSGSIETQYF	TGCGCCAGCACGAGCGGGAGTATAGAGACCCAGTACTTC	-	TRBV5-1	TRBJ2-5	TRBD2
CASSGGWTSEGNEQFF	TGTGCCAGCAGCGGAGGATGGACTAGTGAGGGGAATGAGCAGTTCTTC	-	TRBV7-9	TRBJ2-1	TRBD2
CASLFDRANQPQHF	TGTGCCAGCTTGTTTGACAGGGCAAATCAGCCCCAGCATTTT	-	TRBV6-1	TRBJ1-5	TRBD1
CASSLAGGASYYEQYF	TGTGCCAGCAGTTTAGCAGGGGGCGCTTCTTACTACGAGCAGTACTTC	-	TRBV28	TRBJ2-7	TRBD1
CSVGGTSRRPSYEQYF	TGCAGCGTGGGGGGGACTAGCCGCCGGCCCAGCTACGAGCAGTACTTC	once	TRBV29-1	TRBJ2-7	TRBD2
CASSLNEAGAQYF	TGCGCCAGCAGCTTGAACGAGGCCGGAGCGCAGTATTTT	-	TRBV5-1	TRBJ2-3	-
CASSPYATNYGYTF	TGTGCCAGCTCACCATACGCGACCAACTATGGCTACACCTTC	few	TRBV18	TRBJ1-2	-
CATGGEYSYEQYF	TGTGCCACCGGCGGGGAGTACTCCTACGAGCAGTACTTC	-	TRBV10-3	TRBJ2-7	-
CASSEAWGTEAFF	TGTGCCAGCAGTGAAGCTTGGGGCACTGAAGCTTTCTTT	-	TRBV6-1	TRBJ1-1	-
CASSFGLAGGQETQYF	TGTGCCAGCAGCTTTGGGCTAGCGGGGGGACAAGAGACCCAGTACTTC	-	TRBV7-6	TRBJ2-5	TRBD2
CASSLDHQGGRYEQYF	TGTGCCAGCAGCTTAGATCACCAGGGGGGGCGGTACGAGCAGTACTTC	-	TRBV11-2	TRBJ2-7	-
CASTPRASNQPQHF	TGTGCCAGCACCCCTAGGGCAAGCAATCAGCCCCAGCATTTT	few	TRBV6-5	TRBJ1-5	-
CASSFRRNRAGEAFF	TGTGCCAGCAGTTTCCGCCGGAACAGGGCAGGGGAAGCTTTCTTT	-	TRBV7-2	TRBJ1-1	-
CASRGLYRQASGNTIYF	TGTGCCAGCAGAGGCCTCTACCGACAGGCCTCTGGAAACACCATATATTTT	-	TRBV11-3	TRBJ1-3	-
CASSPPELAGDEQYF	TGTGCCAGCAGTCCCCCGGAACTAGCGGGTGACGAGCAGTACTTC	-	TRBV28	TRBJ2-7	TRBD2
CASSPVSEQYF	TGTGCCAGCAGCCCAGTTAGCGAGCAGTACTTC	-	TRBV14	TRBJ2-7	-
CASRYRGTETQYF	TGTGCCAGCAGATACAGGGGAACAGAGACCCAGTACTTC	-	TRBV6-1	TRBJ2-5	TRBD1
CATAWDRLDLDTQYF	TGTGCCACTGCTTGGGACAGGCTAGACCTGGATACGCAGTATTTT	medium-sized	TRBV27	TRBJ2-3	TRBD1
CASTLEASEQFF	TGTGCCAGCACCTTAGAGGCAAGTGAGCAGTTCTTC	once	TRBV6-6	TRBJ2-1	-
CASSQESGGASRDEQFF	TGCGCCAGCAGCCAAGAGAGCGGGGGGGCCTCTCGCGATGAGCAGTTCTTC	-	TRBV4-1	TRBJ2-1	TRBD2
CASGGAGGVAETQYF	TGCGCCAGCGGAGGGGCCGGGGGAGTTGCTGAGACCCAGTACTTC	-	TRBV10-2	TRBJ2-5	-
CASSPQGIGEQYF	TGTGCCAGCAGCCCACAGGGAATCGGCGAGCAGTACTTC	-	TRBV7-2	TRBJ2-7	-
CSGGDSGGYTF	TGCAGCGGGGGGGATTCGGGAGGCTACACCTTC	once	TRBV20-1	TRBJ1-2	-
CASSLSDSDTQYF	TGTGCCAGCAGTTTATCGGACTCAGATACGCAGTATTTT	-	TRBV27	TRBJ2-3	-
CASSPRGGRVSNQPQHF	TGTGCCAGCAGTCCTCGAGGCGGCAGAGTTAGCAATCAGCCCCAGCATTTT	-	TRBV27	TRBJ1-5	-
CASSLHLAGGRETQYF	TGTGCCAGCAGCTTACACTTAGCGGGGGGGCGGGAGACCCAGTACTTC	-	TRBV11-2	TRBJ2-5	TRBD2
CASSLRGVEQPQHF	TGTGCCAGCAGTCTCCGGGGGGTAGAGCAGCCCCAGCATTTT	-	TRBV6-5	TRBJ1-5	-
CASRLGTSGKLAKNIQYF	TGTGCCAGCAGGCTGGGGACTAGCGGGAAACTAGCCAAAAACATTCAGTACTTC	-	TRBV28	TRBJ2-4	TRBD2
CASSLMRGASYEQYF	TGTGCCAGCAGCCTGATGAGGGGGGCCTCCTACGAGCAGTACTTC	-	TRBV14	TRBJ2-7	-
CASSNRGTLYEQYF	TGCGCCAGCAGCAACAGGGGGACACTCTACGAGCAGTACTTC	-	TRBV5-1	TRBJ2-7	TRBD1
CASSPTTGSLNF	TGTGCCAGCAGCCCAACGACAGGATCCCTTAACTTC	-	TRBV7-8	TRBJ2-7	-
CASSRGLGTGVGNEKLFF	TGTGCCAGCAGTCGGGGTCTGGGGACAGGGGTCGGAAATGAAAAACTGTTTTTT	few	TRBV5-6	TRBJ1-4	TRBD1
CASSFRDRDLDTQYF	TGTGCCAGCAGTTTTAGGGACAGGGATTTAGATACGCAGTATTTT	-	TRBV7-2	TRBJ2-3	TRBD1
CSVERAGGLRREAFF	TGCAGCGTTGAACGGGCTGGAGGGCTCCGGAGAGAAGCTTTCTTT	-	TRBV29-1	TRBJ1-1	-
CASSRDRMNTEAFF	TGTGCCAGCAGCAGGGACAGGATGAACACTGAAGCTTTCTTT	once	TRBV5-4	TRBJ1-1	TRBD1
CATHRGDRLKSSYEQYF	TGTGCCACCCATAGGGGGGACAGGCTAAAATCCTCCTACGAGCAGTACTTC	-	TRBV10-3	TRBJ2-7	TRBD1
CASSSGAPEAFF	TGTGCCAGCAGCTCTGGGGCCCCTGAAGCTTTCTTT	once	TRBV6-5	TRBJ1-1	-